Here is one TCR beta chain with its context. Its antigen remains unidentified. Using immunoSEQ multiplex PCR, the repertoire was profiled, and TCRdb retains in-frame clones only, with some absent. The data hold roughly 49,000 clones, with approximately 87% observed a single time. This sample was included in a study of OX40 agonist ivuxolimab in advanced cancers. Overall study context: Administration of intravenous ivuxolimab to patients occurred every 2 weeks at 0.01 to 10 mg/kg. Findings of the study overall: Dosing at 0.1 to 3.0 mg/kg was accompanied by clonal expansion of CD4+ and CD8+ blood T cells by week 6. Partial responders treated at 0.1-3.0 mg/kg exhibited clonal expansion among the lowest measured.

This TCR came from an adult with an advanced solid tumor such as melanoma, head and neck, liver or kidney cancer. The sample here was CD4+ or CD8+ T cells sorted from blood, taken in a trial of the OX40 agonist ivuxolimab.

CDR3 region: CASSLVSSGNNYEQYF. The DNA for the CDR3 is TGTGCCAGCAGTTTAGTGTCTAGCGGGAATAACTACGAGCAGTACTTC. The J gene is TRBJ2-5, the V gene TRBV27; 9 bases match TRBD2. The J call may be faulty, since TRBJ2-7 better matches the DNA end. This CDR3 has 16 residues. Germline CDR1 reads MNHEY; CDR2 reads SMNVEV (reference sequence).